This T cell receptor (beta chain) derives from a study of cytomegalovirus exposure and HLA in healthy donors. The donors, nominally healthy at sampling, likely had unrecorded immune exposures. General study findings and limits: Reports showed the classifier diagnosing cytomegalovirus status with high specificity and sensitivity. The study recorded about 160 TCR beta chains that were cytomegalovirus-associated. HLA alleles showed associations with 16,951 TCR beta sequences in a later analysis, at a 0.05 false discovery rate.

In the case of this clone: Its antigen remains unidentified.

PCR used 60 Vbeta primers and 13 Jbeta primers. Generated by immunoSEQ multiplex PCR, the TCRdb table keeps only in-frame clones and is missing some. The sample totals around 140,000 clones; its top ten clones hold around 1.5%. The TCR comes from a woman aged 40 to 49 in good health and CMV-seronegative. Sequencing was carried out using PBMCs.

CDR3 nucleotides: TGTGCCAGCAGCGTAGATCAGGGGGCTGTCACCGGGGAGCTGTTTTTT. It translates to CASSVDQGAVTGELFF. The J gene is TRBJ2-2, the V gene TRBV9; TRBD1 aligns across 8 bases. V was clipped by 0 bases and J by 4 bases; unmatched bases: 5. The CDR3 contains 16 residues. Germline loops: CDR1 SGDLS, CDR2 YYNGEE.